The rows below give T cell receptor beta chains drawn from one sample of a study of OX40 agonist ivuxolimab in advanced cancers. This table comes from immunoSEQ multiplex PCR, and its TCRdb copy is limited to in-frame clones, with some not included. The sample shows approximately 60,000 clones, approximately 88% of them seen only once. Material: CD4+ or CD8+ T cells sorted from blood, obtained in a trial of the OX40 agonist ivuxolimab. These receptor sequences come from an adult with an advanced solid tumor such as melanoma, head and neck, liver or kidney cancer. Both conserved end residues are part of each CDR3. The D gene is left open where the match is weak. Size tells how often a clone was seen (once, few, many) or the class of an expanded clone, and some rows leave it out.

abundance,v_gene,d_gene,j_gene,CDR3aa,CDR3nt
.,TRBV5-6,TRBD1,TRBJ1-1,CASSLAGQENTEAFF,TGTGCCAGCAGCTTGGCGGGACAGGAGAACACTGAAGCTTTCTTT
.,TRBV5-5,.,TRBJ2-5,CASSSLETQYF,TGTGCCAGCAGCTCCTTAGAGACCCAGTACTTC
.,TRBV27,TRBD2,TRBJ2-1,CASSLSLAGSGDEQFF,TGTGCCAGCAGTTTGTCTTTAGCGGGATCTGGTGATGAGCAGTTCTTC
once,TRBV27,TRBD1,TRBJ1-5,CASSPRGQLSNQPQHF,TGTGCCAGCAGTCCCAGGGGACAGCTTAGCAATCAGCCCCAGCATTTT
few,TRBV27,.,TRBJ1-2,CASGRPHYGYTF,TGTGCCTCCGGTCGGCCGCACTATGGCTACACCTTC
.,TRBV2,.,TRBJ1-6,CASSERQSSYNSPLHF,TGTGCCAGCAGTGAAAGGCAGAGCTCCTATAATTCACCCCTCCACTTT
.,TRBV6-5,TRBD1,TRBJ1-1,CASSYSGTGYTEAFF,TGTGCCAGCAGTTACTCCGGGACAGGGTACACTGAAGCTTTCTTT
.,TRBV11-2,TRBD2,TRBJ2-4,CASSLASGGVLAKNIQYF,TGTGCCAGCAGCTTAGCTAGCGGGGGGGTCCTAGCCAAAAACATTCAGTACTTC
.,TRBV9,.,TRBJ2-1,CASSVVNSHEQFF,TGTGCCAGCAGCGTAGTTAATAGCCATGAGCAGTTCTTC
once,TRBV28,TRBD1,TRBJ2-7,CASRPLRDRSTITYEQYF,TGTGCCAGCAGGCCGCTCCGGGACAGGTCCACAATTACCTACGAGCAGTACTTC
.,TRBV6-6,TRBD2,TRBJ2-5,CASSTSGGAGETQYF,TGTGCCAGCAGTACCAGCGGGGGGGCGGGAGAGACCCAGTACTTC
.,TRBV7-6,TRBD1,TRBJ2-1,CASSPGTGVYNEQFF,TGTGCCAGCAGCCCGGGGACAGGGGTATACAATGAGCAGTTCTTC
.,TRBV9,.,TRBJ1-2,CASSVNRNNYGYTF,TGTGCCAGCAGCGTAAACAGGAACAACTATGGCTACACCTTC
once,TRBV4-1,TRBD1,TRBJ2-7,CASSQASGTADEQYF,TGCGCCAGCAGCCAAGCGTCCGGGACAGCCGACGAGCAGTACTTC
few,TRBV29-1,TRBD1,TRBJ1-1,CSGRTGPSEAFF,TGCAGCGGACGGACAGGCCCGTCTGAAGCTTTCTTT
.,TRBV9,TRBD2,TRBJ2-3,CASSLGGLTDTQYF,TGTGCCAGCAGCCTGGGGGGGTTGACAGATACGCAGTATTTT
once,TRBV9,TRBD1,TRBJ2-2,CASSVWTGGDTGELFF,TGTGCCAGCAGCGTCTGGACAGGGGGCGACACCGGGGAGCTGTTTTTT
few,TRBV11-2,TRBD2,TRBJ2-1,CASSLAAGGSLSYNEQFF,TGTGCCAGCAGCTTAGCAGCGGGAGGTTCTCTCTCCTACAATGAGCAGTTCTTC
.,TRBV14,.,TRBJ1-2,CASSQVQGRGYGYTF,TGTGCCAGCAGCCAAGTCCAGGGTAGGGGCTATGGCTACACCTTC
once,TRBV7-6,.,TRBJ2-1,CASSSVNTGVLFNEQFF,TGTGCCAGCAGTTCAGTTAATACGGGAGTTTTATTCAATGAGCAGTTCTTC
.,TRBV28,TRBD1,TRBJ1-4,CASSPRTGGRLFF,TGTGCCAGCAGTCCACGGACAGGGGGGAGGTTGTTTTTT
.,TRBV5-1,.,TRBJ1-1,CASSLDPTITEDTEAFF,TGCGCCAGCAGCTTGGACCCCACTATCACGGAAGACACTGAAGCTTTCTTT
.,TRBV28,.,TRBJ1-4,CASSLPRADLQVHAEKLFF,TGTGCCAGCAGTTTACCTAGGGCGGACCTTCAGGTTCATGCTGAAAAACTGTTTTTT
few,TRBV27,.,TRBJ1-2,CASSLSWTDYGYTF,TGTGCCAGCAGTTTATCGTGGACAGATTATGGCTACACCTTC
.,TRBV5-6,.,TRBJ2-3,CASSLITSFLQYF,TGTGCCAGCAGCTTGATCACGAGTTTTTTGCAGTATTTT
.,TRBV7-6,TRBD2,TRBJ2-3,CASSSAGGQDTQYF,TGTGCCAGCAGCTCCGCGGGGGGTCAAGATACGCAGTATTTT
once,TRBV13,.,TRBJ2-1,CASSPGRGYEQFF,TGTGCCAGCAGCCCCGGTCGAGGTTATGAGCAGTTCTTC
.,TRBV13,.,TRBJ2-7,CASSLVGLSYEQYF,TGTGCCAGCAGCTTAGTCGGTCTCTCCTACGAGCAGTACTTC
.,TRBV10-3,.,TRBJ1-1,CATGGDSSEAFF,TGTGCCACTGGCGGAGACAGCTCTGAAGCTTTCTTT
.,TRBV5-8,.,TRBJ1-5,CASSARDSNQPQHF,TGTGCCAGCAGCGCGAGAGATAGCAATCAGCCCCAGCATTTT
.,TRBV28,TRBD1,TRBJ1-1,CASSWGQAVLTEAFF,TGTGCCAGCAGTTGGGGACAGGCGGTCCTCACTGAAGCTTTCTTT
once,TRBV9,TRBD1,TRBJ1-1,CASSPTGQGRAEAFF,TGTGCCAGCAGCCCAACTGGACAGGGTAGGGCTGAAGCTTTCTTT
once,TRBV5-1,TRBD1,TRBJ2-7,CASSSGTGHEQYF,TGCGCCAGCAGCTCCGGGACAGGCCACGAGCAGTACTTC
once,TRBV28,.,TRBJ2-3,CASSLFYDYSSTDTQYF,TGTGCCAGCAGTTTATTTTACGACTACTCTAGCACAGATACGCAGTATTTT
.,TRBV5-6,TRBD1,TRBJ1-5,CASSWAGQGNQPQHF,TGTGCCAGCAGCTGGGCGGGACAGGGCAATCAGCCCCAGCATTTT
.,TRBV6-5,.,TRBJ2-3,CASTNMDTQYF,TGTGCCAGCACCAATATGGATACGCAGTATTTT